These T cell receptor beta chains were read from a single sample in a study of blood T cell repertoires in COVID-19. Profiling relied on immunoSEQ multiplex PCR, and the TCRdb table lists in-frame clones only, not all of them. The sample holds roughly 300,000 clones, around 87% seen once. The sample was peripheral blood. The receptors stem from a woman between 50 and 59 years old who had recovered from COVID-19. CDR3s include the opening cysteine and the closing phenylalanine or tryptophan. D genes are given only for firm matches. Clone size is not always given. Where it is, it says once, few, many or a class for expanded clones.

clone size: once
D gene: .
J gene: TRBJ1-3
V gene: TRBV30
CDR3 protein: CAWSLAAGNTIYF
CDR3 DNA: TGTGCCTGGAGTCTAGCAGCTGGAAACACCATATATTTT

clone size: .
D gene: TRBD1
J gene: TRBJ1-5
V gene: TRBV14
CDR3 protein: CASSLQTGMPQHF
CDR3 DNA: TGTGCCAGCAGCCTCCAGACAGGGATGCCCCAGCATTTT

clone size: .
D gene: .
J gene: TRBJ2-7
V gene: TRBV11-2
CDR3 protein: CASSLDRGNEQYF
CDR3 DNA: TGTGCCAGCAGCTTAGATCGGGGGAACGAGCAGTACTTC

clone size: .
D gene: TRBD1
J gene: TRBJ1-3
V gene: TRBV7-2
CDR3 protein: CASSLGQIQISGNTIYF
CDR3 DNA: TGTGCCAGCAGCTTGGGACAGATACAAATCTCTGGAAACACCATATATTTT

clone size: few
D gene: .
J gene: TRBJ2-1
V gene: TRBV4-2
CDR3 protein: CASSQDSGGGAYNEQFF
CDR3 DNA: TGTGCCAGCAGCCAAGATTCCGGCGGGGGCGCTTACAATGAGCAGTTCTTC

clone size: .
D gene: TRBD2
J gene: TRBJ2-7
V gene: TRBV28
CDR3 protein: CASSSSGTSYEQYF
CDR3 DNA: TGTGCCAGCAGTTCTAGCGGTACTTCCTACGAGCAGTACTTC

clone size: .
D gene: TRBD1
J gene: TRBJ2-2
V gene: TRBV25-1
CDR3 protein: CASSGAGTGYTGELFF
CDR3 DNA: TGTGCCAGCAGTGGGGCCGGGACAGGGTACACCGGGGAGCTGTTTTTT

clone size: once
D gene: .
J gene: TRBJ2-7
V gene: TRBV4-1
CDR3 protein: CASSQEWASNYEQYF
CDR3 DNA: TGCGCCAGCAGCCAAGAATGGGCGTCAAACTACGAGCAGTACTTC

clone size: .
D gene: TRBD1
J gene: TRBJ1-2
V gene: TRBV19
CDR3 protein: CASSSTGTEFWGYTF
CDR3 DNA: TGTGCCAGTAGTAGTACCGGGACAGAGTTTTGGGGCTACACCTTC

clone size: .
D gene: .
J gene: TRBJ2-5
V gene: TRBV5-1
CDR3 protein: CASSLRTARQETQYF
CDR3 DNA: TGCGCCAGCAGCCTCCGGACAGCGAGACAAGAGACCCAGTACTTC

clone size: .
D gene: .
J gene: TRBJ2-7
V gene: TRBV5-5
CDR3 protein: CASSLSGYQSYEQYF
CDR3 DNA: TGTGCCAGCAGCCTCAGCGGGTACCAATCCTACGAGCAGTACTTC

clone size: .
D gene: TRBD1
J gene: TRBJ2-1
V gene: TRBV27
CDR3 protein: CASSLRQGGEQFF
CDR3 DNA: TGTGCCAGCAGTTTAAGACAGGGCGGAGAGCAGTTCTTC

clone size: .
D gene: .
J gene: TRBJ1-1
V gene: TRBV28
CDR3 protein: CASSLFTGMNTEAFF
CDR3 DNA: TGTGCCAGCAGTTTATTTACAGGCATGAACACTGAAGCTTTCTTT

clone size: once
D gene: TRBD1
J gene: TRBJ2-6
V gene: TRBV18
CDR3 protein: CASSRQGISSGANVLTF
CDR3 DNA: TGTGCCAGCTCACGACAGGGAATTAGCTCTGGGGCCAACGTCCTGACTTTC

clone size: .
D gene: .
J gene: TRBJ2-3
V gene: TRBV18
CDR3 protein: CASSPPSRQADTQYF
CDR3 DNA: TGTGCCAGCTCACCACCATCGCGACAGGCAGATACGCAGTATTTT

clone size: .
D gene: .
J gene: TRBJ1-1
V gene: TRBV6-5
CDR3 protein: CASSYSGHMNTEAFF
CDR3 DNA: TGTGCCAGCAGTTACTCGGGACACATGAACACTGAAGCTTTCTTT

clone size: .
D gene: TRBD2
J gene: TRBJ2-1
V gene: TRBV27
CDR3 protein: CASTLTTSGTEQFF
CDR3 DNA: TGTGCCAGCACCCTGACGACTAGCGGGACCGAGCAGTTCTTC

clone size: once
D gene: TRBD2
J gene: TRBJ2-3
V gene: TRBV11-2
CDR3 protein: CASSLVGGISTDTQYF
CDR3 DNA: TGTGCCAGCAGCTTAGTCGGGGGGATAAGCACAGATACGCAGTATTTT

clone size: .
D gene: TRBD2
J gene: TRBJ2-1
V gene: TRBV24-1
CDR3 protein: CATSDPRTSGSRNEQFF
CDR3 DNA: TGTGCCACCAGTGACCCAAGGACTAGCGGGAGTCGTAATGAGCAGTTCTTC

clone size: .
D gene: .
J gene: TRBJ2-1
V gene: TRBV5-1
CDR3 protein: CASSLGPPGYNEQFF
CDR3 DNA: TGCGCCAGCAGCCTTGGCCCCCCAGGGTACAATGAGCAGTTCTTC

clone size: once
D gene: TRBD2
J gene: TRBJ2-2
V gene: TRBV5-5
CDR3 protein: CASSSIAGNTGELFF
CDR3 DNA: TGTGCCAGCAGCTCCATAGCGGGAAACACCGGGGAGCTGTTTTTT

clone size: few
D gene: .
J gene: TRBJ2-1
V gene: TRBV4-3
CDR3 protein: CASSQAVGVGHNEQFF
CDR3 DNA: TGCGCCAGCAGCCAAGCGGTCGGGGTTGGGCACAATGAGCAGTTCTTC

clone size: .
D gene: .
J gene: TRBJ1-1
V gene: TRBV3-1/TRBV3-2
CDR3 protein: CASSQSRVVTEAFF
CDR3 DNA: TGTGCCAGCAGCCAATCCAGGGTCGTCACTGAAGCTTTCTTT

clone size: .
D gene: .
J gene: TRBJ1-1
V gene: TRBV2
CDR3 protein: CASSEHLQGNTEAFF
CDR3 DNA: TGTGCCAGCAGCGAACACCTACAGGGGAACACTGAAGCTTTCTTT

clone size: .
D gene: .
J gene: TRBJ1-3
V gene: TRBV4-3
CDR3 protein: CASSQDHSLSGNTIYF
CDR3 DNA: TGCGCCAGCAGCCAAGATCACAGTCTCTCTGGAAACACCATATATTTT

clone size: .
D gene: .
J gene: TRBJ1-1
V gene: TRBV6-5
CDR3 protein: CASWKLRENTEAFF
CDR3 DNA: TGTGCCAGCTGGAAGCTCAGGGAAAACACTGAAGCTTTCTTT

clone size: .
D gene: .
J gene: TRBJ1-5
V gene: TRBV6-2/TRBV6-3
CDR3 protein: CASSYFPVEPQHF
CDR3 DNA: TGTGCCAGCAGTTACTTCCCGGTCGAGCCCCAGCATTTT

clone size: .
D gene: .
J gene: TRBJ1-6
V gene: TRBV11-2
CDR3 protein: CASSLGWADSPLHF
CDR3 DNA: TGTGCCAGCAGCTTAGGCTGGGCTGATTCACCCCTCCACTTT

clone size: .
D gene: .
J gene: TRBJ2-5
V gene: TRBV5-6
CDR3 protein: CASKGEVYQETQYF
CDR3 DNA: TGTGCCAGCAAAGGAGAAGTGTACCAAGAGACCCAGTACTTC

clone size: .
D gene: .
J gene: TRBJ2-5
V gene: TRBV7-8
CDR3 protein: CASSLVGGQETQYF
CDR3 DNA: TGTGCCAGCAGCTTAGTCGGGGGACAAGAGACCCAGTACTTC

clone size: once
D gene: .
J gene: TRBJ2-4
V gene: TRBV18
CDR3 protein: CASSPGSNIQYF
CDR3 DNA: TGTGCCAGCTCACCAGGCTCAAACATTCAGTACTTC

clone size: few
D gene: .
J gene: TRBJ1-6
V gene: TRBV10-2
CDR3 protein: CASNAGEGSPLHF
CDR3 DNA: TGCGCCAGCAACGCGGGGGAGGGATCACCCCTCCACTTT

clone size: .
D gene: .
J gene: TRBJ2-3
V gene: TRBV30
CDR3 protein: CAWRASTGTQYF
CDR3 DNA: TGTGCCTGGAGGGCGTCCACGGGTACGCAGTATTTT

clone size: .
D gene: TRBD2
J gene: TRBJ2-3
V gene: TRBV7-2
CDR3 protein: CASSSLAGATTDTQYF
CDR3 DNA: TGTGCCAGCAGCTCCTTAGCGGGAGCGACCACAGATACGCAGTATTTT

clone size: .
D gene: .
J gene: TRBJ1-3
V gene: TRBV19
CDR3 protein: CASSGLASGNTIYF
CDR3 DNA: TGTGCCAGTAGTGGACTAGCCTCTGGAAACACCATATATTTT

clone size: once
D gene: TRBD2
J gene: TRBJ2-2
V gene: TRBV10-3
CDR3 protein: CAIRDRVAGAITGELFF
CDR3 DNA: TGTGCCATCAGGGATAGGGTAGCGGGAGCGATCACCGGGGAGCTGTTTTTT

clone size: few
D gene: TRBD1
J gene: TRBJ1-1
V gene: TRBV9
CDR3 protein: CASSARQGHTEAFF
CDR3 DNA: TGTGCCAGCAGCGCGAGACAGGGTCACACTGAAGCTTTCTTT

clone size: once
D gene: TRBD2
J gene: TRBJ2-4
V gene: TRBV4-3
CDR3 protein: CASSQGLAGAADIQYF
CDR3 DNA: TGCGCCAGCAGCCAAGGGTTAGCGGGTGCGGCGGACATTCAGTACTTC

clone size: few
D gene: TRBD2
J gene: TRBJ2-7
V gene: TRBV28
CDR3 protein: CASSTGTSGTYEQYF
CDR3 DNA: TGTGCCAGCAGCACCGGGACTAGCGGAACCTACGAGCAGTACTTC

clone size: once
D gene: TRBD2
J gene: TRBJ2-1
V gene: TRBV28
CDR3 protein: CASQPSGRKMGNEQFF
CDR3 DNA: TGTGCCAGCCAACCCAGCGGGAGGAAGATGGGCAATGAGCAGTTCTTC

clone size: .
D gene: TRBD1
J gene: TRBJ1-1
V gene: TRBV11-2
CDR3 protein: CASSLGQGNTEAFF
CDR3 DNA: TGTGCCAGCAGCTTAGGACAGGGGAACACTGAAGCTTTCTTT

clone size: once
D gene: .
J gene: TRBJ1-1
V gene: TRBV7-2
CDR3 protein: CASSTRLGDTNTEAFF
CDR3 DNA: TGTGCCAGCAGCACCAGGCTTGGGGACACGAACACTGAAGCTTTCTTT

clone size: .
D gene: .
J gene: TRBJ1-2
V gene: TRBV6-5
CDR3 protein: CASSYSRGTPNYGYTF
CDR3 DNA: TGTGCCAGCAGTTACTCGAGGGGGACACCTAACTATGGCTACACCTTC

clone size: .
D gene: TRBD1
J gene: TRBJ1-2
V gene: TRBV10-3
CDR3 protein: CAISEGTGPGYTF
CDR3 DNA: TGTGCCATCAGTGAGGGGACAGGGCCGGGCTACACCTTC

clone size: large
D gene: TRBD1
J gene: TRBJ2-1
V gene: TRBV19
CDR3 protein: CASSTGTGGPNEQFF
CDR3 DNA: TGTGCCAGTAGTACCGGGACAGGGGGCCCCAATGAGCAGTTCTTC

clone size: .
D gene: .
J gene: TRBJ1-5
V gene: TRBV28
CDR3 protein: CASSLGANQPQHF
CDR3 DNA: TGTGCCAGCAGTTTAGGGGCCAATCAGCCCCAGCATTTT

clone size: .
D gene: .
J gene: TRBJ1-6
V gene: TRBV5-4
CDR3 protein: CASSFGGSNSPLHF
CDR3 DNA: TGTGCCAGCAGCTTCGGGGGATCTAATTCACCCCTCCACTTT